This T cell receptor (beta chain) was sequenced in a study of T cells in Graves' hyperthyroidism and ophthalmopathy. The study's findings and limits: Model predictions of ophthalmopathy came a median around 6.5 months before onset. Ophthalmopathy was separated from stable hyperthyroidism by a 13 V-J model.

Diagnoses rested on clinical symptoms, serum thyroxine and TRAb, thyroid ultrasound and orbital computed tomography. Amplified TCR beta CDR3 regions came from RNA transcripts. RT-PCR in the first round (using the HTBI primer set) targeted the TCR CDR3. MiXCR, run by TCRdb on the multiplex PCR reads, gives a single entry per CDR3 protein. This sample has 550,000 to 600,000 distinct CDR3 sequences, with around 45% found just once. This clonotype was detected many times. The antigen is undetermined. The CDR3 is 15 residues long. V was shortened by 0 bases and J by 4 bases, with 11 bases between the two germline ends. The germline V gene encodes CDR1 SGHRS and CDR2 YFSETQ.

Sequencing used peripheral blood or thyroid tissue (not recorded which). The chain couples TRBV5-1 to TRBJ1-5; D gene ambiguous. This TCR was sampled from an adult woman with Graves' disease, either hyperthyroidism or ophthalmopathy (not recorded which). The CDR3 DNA sequence: TGCGCCAGCAGCTTGGAGGCAGGAGGAAATCAGCCCCAGCATTTT. This translates into CASSLEAGGNQPQHF.